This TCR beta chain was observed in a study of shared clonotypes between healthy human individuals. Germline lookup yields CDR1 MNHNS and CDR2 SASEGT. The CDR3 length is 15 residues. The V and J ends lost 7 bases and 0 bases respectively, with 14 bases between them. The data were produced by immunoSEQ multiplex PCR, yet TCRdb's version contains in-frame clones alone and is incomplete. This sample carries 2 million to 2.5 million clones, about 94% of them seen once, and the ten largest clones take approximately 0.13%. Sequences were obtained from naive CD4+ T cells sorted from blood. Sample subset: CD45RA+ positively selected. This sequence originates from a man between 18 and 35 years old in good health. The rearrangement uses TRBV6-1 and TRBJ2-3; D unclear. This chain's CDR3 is CASTQARVSTDTQYF. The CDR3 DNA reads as TGTGCCAGCACCCAAGCCCGGGTGAGCACAGATACGCAGTATTTT.